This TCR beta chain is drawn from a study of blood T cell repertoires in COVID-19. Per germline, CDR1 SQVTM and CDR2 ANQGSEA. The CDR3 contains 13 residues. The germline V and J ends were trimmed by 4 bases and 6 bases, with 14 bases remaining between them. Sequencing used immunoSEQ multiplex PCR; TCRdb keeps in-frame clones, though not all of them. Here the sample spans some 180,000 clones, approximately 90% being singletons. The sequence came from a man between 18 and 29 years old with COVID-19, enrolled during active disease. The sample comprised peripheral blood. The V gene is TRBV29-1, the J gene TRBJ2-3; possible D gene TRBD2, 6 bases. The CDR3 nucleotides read TGCAGCGTTGTACTCGGGACTCGGGATACGCAGTATTTT. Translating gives CSVVLGTRDTQYF.